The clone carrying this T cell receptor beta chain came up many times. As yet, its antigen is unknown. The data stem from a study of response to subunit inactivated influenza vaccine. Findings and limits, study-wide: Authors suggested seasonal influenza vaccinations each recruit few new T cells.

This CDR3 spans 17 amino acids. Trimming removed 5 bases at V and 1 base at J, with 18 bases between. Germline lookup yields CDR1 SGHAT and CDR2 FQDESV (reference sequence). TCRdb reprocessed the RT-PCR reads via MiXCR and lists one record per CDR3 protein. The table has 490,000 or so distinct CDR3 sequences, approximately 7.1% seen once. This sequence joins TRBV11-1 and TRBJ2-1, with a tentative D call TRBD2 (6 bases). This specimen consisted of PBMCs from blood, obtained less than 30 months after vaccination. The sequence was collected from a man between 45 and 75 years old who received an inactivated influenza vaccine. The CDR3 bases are TGTGCCAGCAGCCTTAGGAGGGGAATCGATTCCTACAATGAGCAGTTCTTC. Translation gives CASSLRRGIDSYNEQFF.